This TCR beta chain was found in a study of identical twins. Study-level points and caveats: It was cross-sectional statistical analysis, not following the same donors, that the conclusions relied on. Cord blood beta clonotypes that were abundant carried fewer insertions, and memory repertoires showed no such trend.

Template switching added a universal primer binding site, and final cDNA carried unique molecular identifiers. TCRdb reprocessed the 5' RACE reads via MiXCR and lists one record per CDR3 protein. The table lists under 500,000 distinct CDR3 sequences, roughly 13% of them singletons. This CDR3 spans 12 amino acids. Trimming left V 4 bases short and J 6 bases short, with 10 bases between. Germline values: CDR1 KGHSH, CDR2 LQKENI. To note about this clonotype: The antigen is unknown.

A further study also used this sample, focusing on yellow fever vaccine responses in identical twins. That source adds: Each twin's T cell response to the vaccine was reported to look partly convergent and partly personalized.

V usage is TRBV18 and J usage is TRBJ2-7; D not certain. The source material was CD4+ T cells sorted from blood. The TCR comes from a woman between 18 and 30 years old in good health. The CDR3 nucleotides are TGTGCCAGCTCACACTACAGCTCCGAGCAGTACTTC. Residues: CASSHYSSEQYF.